This T cell receptor beta chain was profiled in a study of blood T cell repertoires in COVID-19. TCRdb's copy holds only in-frame clones and misses some; the assay was immunoSEQ multiplex PCR. Counted here are about 80,000 clones, just over 85% occurring once; the ten biggest clones make up about 4.8%. This CDR3 is built from 15 residues. CDR1 is SEHNR and CDR2 is FQNEAQ in the germline V gene (reference sequence). V shed 5 bases and J shed 1 base, with 12 bases lying between them. The chain employs TRBV7-9 and TRBJ1-5; the D gene is possibly TRBD1 (5 bases). The sample consisted of peripheral blood. This receptor was identified in an elderly woman with acute or convalescent COVID-19. This CDR3 is CASSGEEGSNQPQHF. The CDR3 region has the DNA TGTGCCAGCAGCGGGGAGGAGGGGAGCAATCAGCCCCAGCATTTT.